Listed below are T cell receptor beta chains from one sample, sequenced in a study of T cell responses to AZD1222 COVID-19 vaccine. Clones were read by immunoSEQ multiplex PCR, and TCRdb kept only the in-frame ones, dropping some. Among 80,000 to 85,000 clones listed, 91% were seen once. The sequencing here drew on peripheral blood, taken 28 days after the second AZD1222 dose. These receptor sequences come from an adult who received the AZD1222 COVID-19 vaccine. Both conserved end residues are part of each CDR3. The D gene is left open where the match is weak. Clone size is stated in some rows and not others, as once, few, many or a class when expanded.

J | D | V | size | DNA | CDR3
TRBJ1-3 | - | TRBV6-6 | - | TGTGCCAGCAGCCAAAGGGGTAATGGCCTTGGAAACACCATATATTTT | CASSQRGNGLGNTIYF
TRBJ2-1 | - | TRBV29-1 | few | TGCAGCGTCCCACCTGACGGATACAATGAGCAGTTCTTC | CSVPPDGYNEQFF
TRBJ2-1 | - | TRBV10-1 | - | TGCGCCAGCAGTGCCGTTTTAAACGGGGATGAGCAGTTCTTC | CASSAVLNGDEQFF
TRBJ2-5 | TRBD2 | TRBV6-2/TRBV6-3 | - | TGTGCCAGCAGTTACCCAAAACGTGGCCTAGCGGGAGAGGGGAAAGAGACCCAGTACTTC | CASSYPKRGLAGEGKETQYF
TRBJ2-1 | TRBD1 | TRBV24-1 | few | TGTGCCACCCGACAGGGTTACAATGAGCAGTTCTTC | CATRQGYNEQFF
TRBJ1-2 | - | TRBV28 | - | TGTGCCAGCAGCCTGGACAGCCGTAGGTCGGGCGGCTACACCTTC | CASSLDSRRSGGYTF
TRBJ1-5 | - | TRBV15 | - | TGTGCCACCAGCAGAGGAGGGTATCAGCCCCAGCATTTT | CATSRGGYQPQHF
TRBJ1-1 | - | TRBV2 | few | TGTGCCAGCACCTCGGGAGGGACACCCTCGGGCGCTTTCTTT | CASTSGGTPSGAFF
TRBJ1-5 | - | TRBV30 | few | TGTGCCTGGAGTGTGTCCGGGGACCCCCGGCAGCCCCAGCATTTT | CAWSVSGDPRQPQHF
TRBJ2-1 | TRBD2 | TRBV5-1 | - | TGCGCCAGCAGCTTGGCGGGGGGGCTACCTGGGTCGGAGCAGTTCTTC | CASSLAGGLPGSEQFF
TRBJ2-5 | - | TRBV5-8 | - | TGTGCCAGCAGTATGCTTGTCGGGGTCAGGGAGACCCAGTACTTC | CASSMLVGVRETQYF
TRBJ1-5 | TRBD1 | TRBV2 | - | TGTGCCAGCAGCGCGGACAGGCCTAGCAATCAGCCCCAGCATTTT | CASSADRPSNQPQHF
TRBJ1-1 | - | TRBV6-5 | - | TGTGCCAGCAGTTCTGGAGCCACGAACACTGAAGCTTTCTTT | CASSSGATNTEAFF
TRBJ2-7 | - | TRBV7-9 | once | TGTGCCAGCAGCCCCCCCGGGAAAGCCTTCGACGAGCAGTACTTC | CASSPPGKAFDEQYF
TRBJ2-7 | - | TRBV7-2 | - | TGTGCCAGCAGCCCCAGGGACTCCGTTACCGGGCAGTACTTC | CASSPRDSVTGQYF
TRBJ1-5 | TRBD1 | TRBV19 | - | TGTGCCAGTAGCGGTGGGACAGGGGTGGGAAATCAGCCCCAGCATTTT | CASSGGTGVGNQPQHF
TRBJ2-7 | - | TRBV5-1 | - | TGCGCCAGCAGCTTGGTGGCTAGTAATGAGCAGTACTTC | CASSLVASNEQYF
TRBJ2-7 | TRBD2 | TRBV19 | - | TGTGCCAGTAGTATGGTTACGGGGGGAGGCTCCTACGAGCAGTACTTC | CASSMVTGGGSYEQYF
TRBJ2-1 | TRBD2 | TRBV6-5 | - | TGTGCCAGCAGTTTCGGACTAGCGGGAGTAGATGAGCAGTTCTTC | CASSFGLAGVDEQFF
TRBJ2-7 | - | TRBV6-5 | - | TGTGCCAGCAGTTCGAGTCGCGGGCAGTACTTC | CASSSSRGQYF
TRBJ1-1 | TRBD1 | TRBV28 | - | TGTGCCAGCAGTTACGGACAGGGTGGAGCTTTCTTT | CASSYGQGGAFF
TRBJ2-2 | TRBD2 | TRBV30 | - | TGTGCCTGGAGTGTAGGGCGGGCTAGCGGGATCCCCGGGGAGCTGTTTTTT | CAWSVGRASGIPGELFF
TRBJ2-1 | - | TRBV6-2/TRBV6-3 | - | TGTGCCAGCAGTTACGCAGCAGTCAGCCACAATGAGCAGTTCTTC | CASSYAAVSHNEQFF
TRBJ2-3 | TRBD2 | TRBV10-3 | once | TGTGCCATCAGCCCCCTAGCGGGGGAGATGAATACGCAGTATTTT | CAISPLAGEMNTQYF
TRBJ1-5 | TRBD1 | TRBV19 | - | TGTGCCAGTATCCAGACAGGGGGCTTTCAGCCCCAGCATTTT | CASIQTGGFQPQHF
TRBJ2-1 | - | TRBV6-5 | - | TGTGCCAGCACCCCCCCAGGGAGCCATGAGCAGTTCTTC | CASTPPGSHEQFF
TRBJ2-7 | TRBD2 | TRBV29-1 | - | TGCAGCACGACTAGCGGTTCCTACGAGCAGTACTTC | CSTTSGSYEQYF
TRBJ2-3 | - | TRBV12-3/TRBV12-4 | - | TGTGCCAGCAGTTCGGGAGATACGCAGTATTTT | CASSSGDTQYF
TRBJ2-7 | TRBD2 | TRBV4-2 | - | TGTGCCAGCAGCCACGCTGGGACTAGCGGCGAGCAGTACTTC | CASSHAGTSGEQYF
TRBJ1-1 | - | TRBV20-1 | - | TGCAGTGCTAGATATGGGGGTGAAGCTTTCTTT | CSARYGGEAFF
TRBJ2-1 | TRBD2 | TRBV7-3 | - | TGTGCCAGCAGCTTAGGACTAGCGGCCCTCAATGAGCAGTTCTTC | CASSLGLAALNEQFF
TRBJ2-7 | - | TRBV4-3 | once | TGCGCCAGCAGCCGGGGCCTCCTCTACGAGCAGTACTTC | CASSRGLLYEQYF
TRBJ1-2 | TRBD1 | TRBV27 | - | TGTGCCAGCAGTTTAGGCAGGGGGCGACCGGGGGGCTACACCTTC | CASSLGRGRPGGYTF
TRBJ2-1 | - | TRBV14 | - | TGTGCCAGCAGCCACTACAATGAGCAGTTCTTC | CASSHYNEQFF
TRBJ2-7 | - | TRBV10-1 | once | TGCGCCAGCAGTGAGGTGGGGGGTCCCTCCTACGAGCAGTACTTC | CASSEVGGPSYEQYF
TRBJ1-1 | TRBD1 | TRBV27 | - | TGTGCCAGCAGTTTGGCAGGGGGGGGCACTGAAGCTTTCTTT | CASSLAGGGTEAFF
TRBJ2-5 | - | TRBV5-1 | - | TGCGCCAGCAGCTATAGAACCGAGTACCAAGAGACCCAGTACTTC | CASSYRTEYQETQYF
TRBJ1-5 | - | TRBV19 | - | TGTGCCAGTAGTATCGACAGGTTTGGGCAGCCCCAGCATTTT | CASSIDRFGQPQHF
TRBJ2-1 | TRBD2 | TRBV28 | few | TGTGCCAGCAGTTTACCGGGACTAGCGGGGTCTAATGAGCAGTTCTTC | CASSLPGLAGSNEQFF
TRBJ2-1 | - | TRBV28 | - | TGTGCCAGCAGCCCCACACCCTACAATGAGCAGTTCTTC | CASSPTPYNEQFF
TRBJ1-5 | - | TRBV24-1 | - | TGTGCCACCAGGGGGGGTGGAGGGGCTGGCGATCAGCCCCAGCATTTT | CATRGGGGAGDQPQHF
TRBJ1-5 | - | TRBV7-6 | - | TGTGCCAGCAGCTTACAGGGTGGGAGCAATCAGCCCCAGCATTTT | CASSLQGGSNQPQHF
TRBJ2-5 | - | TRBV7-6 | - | TGTGCCAGCAGCTTAGCGGGGGGCAATCAAGAGACCCAGTACTTC | CASSLAGGNQETQYF
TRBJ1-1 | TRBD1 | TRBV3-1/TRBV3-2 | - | TGTGCCAGCAGCCAAAGCCGGGACAGGTTCCGGAACACTGAAGCTTTCTTT | CASSQSRDRFRNTEAFF
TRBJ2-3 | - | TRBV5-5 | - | TGTGCCAGCACTCAAAGGGGGGCTCGGGTCACGGGAGATACGCAGTATTTT | CASTQRGARVTGDTQYF
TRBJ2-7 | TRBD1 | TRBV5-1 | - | TGCGCCAGCAGCGATGGGACAGGACCTCTGGGCGGGCAGTACTTC | CASSDGTGPLGGQYF
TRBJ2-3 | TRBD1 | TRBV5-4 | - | TGTGCCAGCAGCCCACCAGACAGGGCAGATACGCAGTATTTT | CASSPPDRADTQYF
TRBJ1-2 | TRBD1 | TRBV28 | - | TGTGCCAGCAGGCTAGGGGGCCGGAGAGGTGGCTACACCTTC | CASRLGGRRGGYTF
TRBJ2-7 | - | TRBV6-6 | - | TGTGCCAGCAGTTACGATTCTGGGGCCCACTACGAGCAGTACTTC | CASSYDSGAHYEQYF
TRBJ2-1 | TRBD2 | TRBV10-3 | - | TGTGCCATCAGTGGGGGGACTAGAAGTAACAATGAGCAGTTCTTC | CAISGGTRSNNEQFF
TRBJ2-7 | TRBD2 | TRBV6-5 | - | TGTGCCAGCAGTTACTCCTCTAGCGGCACCTACGAGCAGTACTTC | CASSYSSSGTYEQYF
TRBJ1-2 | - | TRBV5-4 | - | TGTGCCAGCAGCCCTCCTCAGGAGGGGATCTATGGCTACACCTTC | CASSPPQEGIYGYTF
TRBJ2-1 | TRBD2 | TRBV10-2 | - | TGCGCCAGCAGTGAGTCAGTTGGACTAGCGGGGAACAATGAGCAGTTCTTC | CASSESVGLAGNNEQFF
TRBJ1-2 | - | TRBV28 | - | TGTGCCAGCAGGGCAGGGAATAACTATGGCTACACCTTC | CASRAGNNYGYTF
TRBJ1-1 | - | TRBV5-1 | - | TGCGCCAGCAGCTCCGCTTACCTGAACACTGAAGCTTTCTTT | CASSSAYLNTEAFF
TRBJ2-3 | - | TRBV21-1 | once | TGTGCCAGCAGCGCTCTGGGACTAGCGGGAAAGAAGGGCACAGATACGCAGTATTTT | CASSALGLAGKKGTDTQYF
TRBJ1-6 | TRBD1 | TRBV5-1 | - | TGCGCCAGCAGCTTGGGACAGGGGAATTCACCCCTCCACTTT | CASSLGQGNSPLHF